This entry is about one T cell receptor beta chain. The source of the sample is a study of cytomegalovirus exposure and HLA in healthy donors. TCRdb's copy holds only in-frame clones and misses some; the assay was immunoSEQ multiplex PCR. The sample shows over 100,000 clones, about 95% of them seen only once. The CDR3 contains 15 residues. Unmatched junction bases numbered 10, after V lost 5 bases and J lost 5 bases. Germline lookup yields CDR1 LNHDA and CDR2 SQIVND (reference sequence). Sequences were obtained from PBMCs. V usage is TRBV19 and J usage is TRBJ2-5; TRBD2 matches at 8 bases. This TCR was recovered from a woman between 18 and 29 years old in good health and CMV-seronegative. The CDR3 sequence is CASSPLRGGKETQYF. The CDR3 DNA sequence: TGTGCCAGTAGTCCCCTCCGCGGGGGGAAGGAGACCCAGTACTTC. Based on the CDR3 plus reference TRBV19 and TRBJ2-5, the full variable domain is DGGITQSPKYLFRKEGQNVTLSCEQNLNHDAMYWYRQDPGQGLRLIYYSQIVNDFQKGDIAEGYSVSREKKESFPLTVTSAQKNPTAFYLCASSPLRGGKETQYFGPGTRLLVL.